The clone carrying this T cell receptor beta chain was detected only once. The data were obtained in a study of T cell changes during pregnancy in multiple sclerosis. The CDR3 covers 17 residues. Unmatched junction bases numbered 6, after V lost 7 bases and J lost 0 bases. Looked up from germline, CDR1 is MNHEY and CDR2 is SMNVEV (reference sequence). Using immunoSEQ multiplex PCR, the repertoire was profiled, and TCRdb retains in-frame clones only, with some absent. The data contain roughly 51,000 clones, under 95% of them seen just once; the ten biggest clones take up 5.5%. J is TRBJ2-7 and V is TRBV27, with 16 bases matching TRBD2. Material: CD8+ T cells from peripheral blood mononuclear cells, obtained before pregnancy. The TCR sequence derives from a female donor with multiple sclerosis, enrolled in a pregnancy study. CDR3 amino acids: CASTPGLAGGSSYEQYF. The CDR3 bases are TGTGCCAGCACCCCGGGACTAGCGGGAGGGAGCTCCTACGAGCAGTACTTC.